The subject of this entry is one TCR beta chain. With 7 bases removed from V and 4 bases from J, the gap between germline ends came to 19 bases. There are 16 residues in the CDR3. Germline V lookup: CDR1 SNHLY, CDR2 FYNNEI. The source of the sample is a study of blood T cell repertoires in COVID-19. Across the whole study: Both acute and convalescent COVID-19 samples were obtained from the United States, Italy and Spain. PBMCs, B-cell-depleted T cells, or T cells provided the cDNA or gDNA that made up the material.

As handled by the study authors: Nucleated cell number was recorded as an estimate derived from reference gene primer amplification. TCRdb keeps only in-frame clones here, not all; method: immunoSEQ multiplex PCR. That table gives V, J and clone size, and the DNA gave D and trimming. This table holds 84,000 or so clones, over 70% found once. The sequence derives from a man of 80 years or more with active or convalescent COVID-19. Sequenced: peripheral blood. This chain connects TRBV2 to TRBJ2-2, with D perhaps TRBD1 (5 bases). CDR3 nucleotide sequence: TGTGCCAGCACCCCGGGTTTGGGGCTTAGCACCGGGGAGCTGTTTTTT. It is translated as CASTPGLGLSTGELFF.